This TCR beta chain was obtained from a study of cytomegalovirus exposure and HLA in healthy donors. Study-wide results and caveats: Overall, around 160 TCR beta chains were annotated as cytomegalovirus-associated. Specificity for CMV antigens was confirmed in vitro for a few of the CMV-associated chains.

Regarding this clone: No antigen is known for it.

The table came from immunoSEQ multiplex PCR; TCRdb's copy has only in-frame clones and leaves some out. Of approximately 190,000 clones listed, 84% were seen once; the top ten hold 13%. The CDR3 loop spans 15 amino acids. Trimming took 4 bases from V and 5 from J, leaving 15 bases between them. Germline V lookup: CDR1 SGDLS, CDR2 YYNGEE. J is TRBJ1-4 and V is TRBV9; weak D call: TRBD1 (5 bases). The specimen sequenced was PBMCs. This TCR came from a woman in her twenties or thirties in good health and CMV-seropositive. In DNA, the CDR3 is TGTGCCAGCAGCCCAGAGGAGGGGAGCAATGAAAAACTGTTTTTT. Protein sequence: CASSPEEGSNEKLFF.